The following is a T cell receptor beta chain sequence with its context. This clonotype showed up many times. The antigen it binds to is not known. Base qualities were left out, and no much larger clone turns up one base away. This sample was taken from a study of identical twins (TCRdb year 2016). Regarding the study in general: To test whether fetal clonotypes persist, the study used deep sequencing on TCR alpha and beta repertoires from monozygotic twins, unrelated adults of various ages, and cord blood. To rule out contamination, the twin experiments were replicated at different times with different library preparation protocols. Study-wide conclusions, independent of this receptor: Invariant T cells such as MAIT and iNKT could partly confound zero-insertion analyses, although diverse VJ usage argued against such confounding for most clonotypes. Because the same donors could not be followed over many years, the conclusions relied on cross-sectional statistical analysis. Compared with coincidental sharing between unrelated individuals, out-of-frame TCR alpha sequences shared between twins showed an excess of sequences with low generation probability. Recombination models systematically underestimated out-of-frame TCR alpha sharing in monozygotic twins but agreed with sharing between unrelated individuals. Abundant cord blood beta clonotypes had fewer insertions, young adult naive repertoires showed a similar but weaker trend, and memory repertoires showed no such trend. A weaker excess of twin sharing was found in beta out-of-frame sequences because the signal-to-noise ratio was lowered by fewer shared sequences.

V is cut by 3 bases and J by 9 bases, and the space between the germline ends is 12 bases. There are 13 amino acids in the CDR3, from cysteine to phenylalanine inclusive. Only the CDR3 part of the read is kept: 39 bases, read in frame from the first base. Per the germline V gene, LGHNA is the CDR1 and YNFKEQ is the CDR2. Every donor was a healthy Caucasian. Using Miltenyi CD45RO+ enrichment and human naive T-cell isolation kits, memory (CD45RO+) and naive T cells were isolated from PBMC. The library was prepared using 5' RACE. Sequencing was carried out with an Illumina HiSeq 2000. A universal primer binding site was added through template switching, and the final cDNA carried a unique molecular identifier so that TCR cDNA molecules could be counted accurately. Specific primers in the conserved constant-segment region were used to synthesize first-strand cDNA for the TCR alpha and beta chains. To control for contamination, every cDNA library was double barcoded, receiving both a SMART-Mk sample barcode and Illumina barcodes. TruSeq adapter sequences along with Illumina sample barcodes were introduced in two successive PCR steps. Sequencing of the TCR alpha and beta cDNA libraries was done on the Illumina HiSeq platform using custom primers. Per the source publication's procedure: MiGEC processed the raw reads to extract unique molecular identifiers, while MiXCR was used to determine the CDR3 positions. For each individual, recombination models were inferred using an EM algorithm with the repgenHMM and IGoR tools. Shared clonotype analysis was performed with the tcR package in R, normalizing sharing by the product of cloneset sizes. To study raw recombination free of thymic and clonal selection effects, out-of-frame nonproductive sequences were analyzed. The public reads were run again by TCRdb, first through fastp at Q25 and then through MiXCR, and only productive beta chains were kept. Each CDR3 protein gets just one entry, which takes the most common genes and DNA from the rows behind it. The V and J calls, along with clone size, are taken from TCRdb and not from the paper's own processing. For this sample the table gives some 240,000 distinct CDR3 sequences, of which over 9.5% were detected only once. The ten biggest clones cover approximately 9.1% of the sample.

The clonotype was recovered from a man aged 50 to 59 in good health. Sequencing was performed on memory T cells sorted from blood. Read against the paper, the sample's cell subset or site label means: CD45RO+ enriched T cells. Recombination linked TRBV4-2 to TRBJ2-1; TRBD1 is possibly the D segment (5 matching bases). CDR3 region: CASSQDTGFEQFF. The nucleotide sequence is given as TGTGCCAGCAGCCAGGATACAGGATTTGAGCAGTTCTTC.